These T cell receptor beta chains were read from a single sample in a study of blood T cell repertoires in COVID-19. Measured with immunoSEQ multiplex PCR; TCRdb has only the in-frame clones, and not every one. The repertoire has 50,000 to 60,000 clones, 90% to 95% of them found once; the top ten carry roughly 10%. The material sequenced was peripheral blood. All receptors derive from an elderly woman with acute or convalescent COVID-19. Each CDR3 is given with its conserved first and last residue. Fields, in order: V gene, clone size, J gene, D gene, CDR3 DNA, CDR3 protein. The D gene is left open where the match is weak. Some rows mark clone size as missing; the rest say once, few, many or name a class of expanded clone.

>TRBV27|.|TRBJ2-2|TRBD2
TGTGCCAGCAGTTGGCAGGGACTAGCGGGAGGGGTGGGGGAGCTGTTTTTT
CASSWQGLAGGVGELFF
>TRBV5-1|.|TRBJ2-1|TRBD2
TGCGCCAGCAGCCTCCTTGAGGCGGGAGACGGTGCTGAGCAGTTCTTC
CASSLLEAGDGAEQFF
>TRBV7-9|.|TRBJ2-3|.
TGTGCCAGCAGCTTGACAGGCCGGGATACGCAGTATTTT
CASSLTGRDTQYF
>TRBV12-3/TRBV12-4|.|TRBJ1-1|.
TGTGCCAGCAGTTTAGGAGATACTGAAGCTTTCTTT
CASSLGDTEAFF
>TRBV6-5|once|TRBJ1-2|TRBD1
TGTGCCAGCAGTCGGACAGGGGGCTATGGCTACACCTTC
CASSRTGGYGYTF
>TRBV27|.|TRBJ2-7|.
TGTGCCAGCAGTTCGCTGACAGGTAGGAACTACGAGCAGTACTTC
CASSSLTGRNYEQYF
>TRBV7-2|once|TRBJ2-5|TRBD1
TGTGCCAGCAGCAACCGACAGGGAACGCAGACCCAGTACTTC
CASSNRQGTQTQYF
>TRBV29-1|.|TRBJ1-1|TRBD1
TGCAGCGTAGCCAGGGGGCCTGAAGCTTTCTTT
CSVARGPEAFF
>TRBV9|.|TRBJ2-3|TRBD2
TGTGCCAGCAGCGTGACTAGCGGGAACCCCGCTAGCACAGATACGCAGTATTTT
CASSVTSGNPASTDTQYF
>TRBV19|once|TRBJ1-3|TRBD1
TGTGCCAACCCACAGGGGACATCTGGAAACACCATATATTTT
CANPQGTSGNTIYF
>TRBV5-8|.|TRBJ2-5|TRBD2
TGTGCCAGCAGCTTAGGCGTGGCTAGCGGGCAAGAGACCCAGTACTTC
CASSLGVASGQETQYF
>TRBV7-2|.|TRBJ2-1|TRBD1
TGTGCCAGCAGCTTAGTGGGACAGGGATTCAATGAGCAGTTCTTC
CASSLVGQGFNEQFF
>TRBV6-2/TRBV6-3|.|TRBJ2-3|.
TGTGCCAGCAGTACGTTCGGGACAACGCAGTATTTT
CASSTFGTTQYF
>TRBV24-1|.|TRBJ2-5|.
TGTGCCACCAGTGATTCTCGAGGGAGCCAAGAGACCCAGTACTTC
CATSDSRGSQETQYF
>TRBV18|once|TRBJ1-2|TRBD1
TGTGCCAGCTCACCTGTAAGCCCTAATGACAGGGCGAGCTACACCTTC
CASSPVSPNDRASYTF
>TRBV3-1/TRBV3-2|.|TRBJ1-1|TRBD1
TGTGCCAGCAGCCCCATGACAGGGGGCCTGAACACTGAAGCTTTCTTT
CASSPMTGGLNTEAFF
>TRBV9|.|TRBJ1-4|.
TGTGCCAGCAGCAAGACAGCAGGAACTAATGAAAAACTGTTTTTT
CASSKTAGTNEKLFF
>TRBV5-4|.|TRBJ1-2|TRBD1
TGTGCCAGCAGCGCCGGGACAGGGGGTGGCTACACCTTC
CASSAGTGGGYTF
>TRBV3-1/TRBV3-2|once|TRBJ2-1|TRBD2
TGTGCCAGCAGCCCAACGCGAGGACTAGCGGGGGGCAATGAGCAGTTCTTC
CASSPTRGLAGGNEQFF
>TRBV2|.|TRBJ2-7|TRBD2
TGTGCCAGCAGGTGGCGGGAGAGCTCCTACGAGCAGTACTTC
CASRWRESSYEQYF
>TRBV3-1/TRBV3-2|once|TRBJ2-1|.
TGTGCCAGCAGCCAAGATGGTAGTGTAAAGCAGTTCTTC
CASSQDGSVKQFF
>TRBV30|.|TRBJ2-7|TRBD2
TGTGCCTGGTGTCCTAGCGGGACCTACGAGCAGTACTTC
CAWCPSGTYEQYF
>TRBV3-1/TRBV3-2|.|TRBJ2-3|TRBD2
TGTGCCAGCAGCCCTGGGACTAGCGGAGGAGTGACAGATACGCAGTATTTT
CASSPGTSGGVTDTQYF
>TRBV19|.|TRBJ2-7|TRBD1
TGTGCCAGTAGGTCCGAAACAGGGGGCGCTCCCTACGAGCAGTACTTC
CASRSETGGAPYEQYF
>TRBV19|once|TRBJ1-2|.
TGTGCCAGTAGTCTAGGACAGTCTCGTGGCTACACCTTC
CASSLGQSRGYTF
>TRBV7-6|.|TRBJ2-1|.
TGTGCCAGCAGCTCAAGGGCGGGGAGCCCAGAAGGGCAGTTCTTC
CASSSRAGSPEGQFF
>TRBV14|.|TRBJ1-2|.
TGTGCCAGCAGCCAACCGACAGGTCGGTATGGCTACACCTTC
CASSQPTGRYGYTF
>TRBV30|.|TRBJ1-4|TRBD1
TGTGCCTGGAGTCGGGGACAGTTAAATGAAAAACTGTTTTTT
CAWSRGQLNEKLFF
>TRBV19|.|TRBJ1-5|TRBD1
TGTGCCAGTAGTAGACAGGGAGATAATCAGCCCCAGCATTTT
CASSRQGDNQPQHF
>TRBV19|.|TRBJ2-3|TRBD2
TGTGCCAGTAGTATGGGGGGGACTAGCTTCACAGATACGCTGTATTTT
CASSMGGTSFTDTLYF
>TRBV30|.|TRBJ2-1|TRBD1
TGTGCCTGGAGTGTTACCAGGACAGGGTCCTACAATGAGCAGTTCTTC
CAWSVTRTGSYNEQFF
>TRBV12-3/TRBV12-4|.|TRBJ1-6|.
TGTGCCAGCAGTTTACGGGAATCACCCCTCCACTTT
CASSLRESPLHF
>TRBV7-3|.|TRBJ2-1|TRBD2
TGTGCCAGCAGCTCCGGACTAGCGGCCTCCAATGAGCAGTTCTTC
CASSSGLAASNEQFF
>TRBV24-1|.|TRBJ2-1|.
TGTGCCACCAGTGGCCCAGGGTACCATGAGCAGTTCTTC
CATSGPGYHEQFF
>TRBV4-3|.|TRBJ1-2|.
TGCGCCAGCAGCCAAGATCGCGTTCTCTATGGCTACACCTTC
CASSQDRVLYGYTF
>TRBV6-5|.|TRBJ1-2|.
TGTGCCAGCAGTCCTGGGACATCACAAAACTATGGCTACACCTTC
CASSPGTSQNYGYTF
>TRBV19|.|TRBJ1-1|.
TGTGCCAGTAGATTTTGGACAGAGGGGGACACTGAAGCTTTCTTT
CASRFWTEGDTEAFF
>TRBV4-3|.|TRBJ2-5|TRBD2
TGCGCCAGCAGCCAAGCGGTAGCGGGAGGGCCGGGAGAGACCCAGTACTTC
CASSQAVAGGPGETQYF
>TRBV5-1|.|TRBJ2-3|TRBD2
TGCGCCAGCACGGCTAGCGGGAGGTTTGGAGATACGCAGTATTTT
CASTASGRFGDTQYF
>TRBV6-5|.|TRBJ1-2|.
TGTGCCAGCAGCACGGTTGGTTTAGGCTACACCTTC
CASSTVGLGYTF
>TRBV4-3|.|TRBJ1-2|TRBD1
TGCGCCAGCAGCCAAGCGGACAGGGTAGGCGGCTACACCTTC
CASSQADRVGGYTF
>TRBV19|.|TRBJ1-5|TRBD1
TGTGCCAGTAGTAAGCCGGGACAGGGAATGGTCAATCAGCCCCAGCATTTT
CASSKPGQGMVNQPQHF
>TRBV6-4|.|TRBJ2-5|TRBD2
TGTGCCAGCAGCTCCCTCGGGAGGGTGGGGTTGGCACAAGAGACCCAGTACTTC
CASSSLGRVGLAQETQYF
>TRBV24-1|.|TRBJ2-1|TRBD2
TGTGCCACCGGCGGGACTATAGACAATGAGCAGTTCTTC
CATGGTIDNEQFF
>TRBV4-3|.|TRBJ2-7|TRBD2
TGCGCCAGCAGCCAAGCGGTAGGAGAACAGACTAGCGGGAGAGCAAAGCAGTACTTC
CASSQAVGEQTSGRAKQYF
>TRBV24-1|.|TRBJ2-7|TRBD1
TGTGCCACCAGTGACATGGGACAGGGGGCCCACGAGCAGTACTTC
CATSDMGQGAHEQYF
>TRBV24-1|.|TRBJ2-1|.
TGTGCCACCAGTGACCAGGGGAGTCTCTACAATGAGCAGTTCTTC
CATSDQGSLYNEQFF
>TRBV5-1|.|TRBJ1-4|TRBD1
TGCGCCAGCAGCCCCGGGACAGTTAATGAAAAACTGTTTTTT
CASSPGTVNEKLFF
>TRBV7-2|.|TRBJ2-5|TRBD2
TGTGCCAGCAGCAGCAGGACTAGCGAGGTGGAGACCCAGTACTTC
CASSSRTSEVETQYF